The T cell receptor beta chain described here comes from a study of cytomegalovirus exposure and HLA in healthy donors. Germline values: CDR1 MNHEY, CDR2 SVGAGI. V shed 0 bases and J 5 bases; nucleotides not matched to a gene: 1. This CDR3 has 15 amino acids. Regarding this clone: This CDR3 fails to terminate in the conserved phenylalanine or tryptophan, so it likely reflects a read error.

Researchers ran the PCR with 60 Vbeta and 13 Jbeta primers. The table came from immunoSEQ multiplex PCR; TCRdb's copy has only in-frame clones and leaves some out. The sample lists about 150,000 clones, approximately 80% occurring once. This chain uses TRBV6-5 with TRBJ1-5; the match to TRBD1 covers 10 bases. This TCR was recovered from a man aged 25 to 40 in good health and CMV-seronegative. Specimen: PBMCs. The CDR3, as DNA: TGTGCCAGCAGTTACTCAGGACAGGGGGATCAGCCCCAGCATCTT. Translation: CASSYSGQGDQPQHL.